This entry lists 3 T cell receptor beta chains sequenced from one sample in a study of shared clonotypes between healthy human individuals. Sequencing was performed with immunoSEQ multiplex PCR; in TCRdb, only in-frame clones are kept and a portion is missing. The repertoire holds about 1 million clones, around 74% seen once, with 1.2% to 1.5% in the top ten. Sequenced input: memory CD4+ T cells sorted from blood. Subset here: CD45RA-negative fraction. The receptors come from a man between 18 and 35 years old in good health.

The chain has TRBV10-3 and TRBJ1-5; D perhaps matches TRBD1 (6 bases). V lost 6 bases, J lost 1 base, and 10 bases lay in between. Germline V CDR1 and CDR2: ENHRY, SYGVKD. This CDR3 has 14 residues. The CDR3: CAIRGGASNQPQHF. In nucleotides, the CDR3 is TGTGCCATCAGGGGGGGGGCAAGCAATCAGCCCCAGCATTTT.

This clone came up a few times. The V gene is TRBV19, the J gene TRBJ1-3; possible D gene TRBD1, 6 bases. CDR1 and CDR2 (germline): LNHDA, SQIVND (reference sequence). The CDR3 runs to 14 residues. The V end lost 5 bases, the J end lost 4 bases, and 12 bases lay between the germline ends. This chain's CDR3 is CASSEQGFGNTIYF. CDR3 nucleotides: TGTGCCAGTAGTGAACAGGGTTTCGGAAACACCATATATTTT.

The V call is TRBV4-1, the J call TRBJ2-7; tentative D call: TRBD1 (6 bases). Germline V gene lookup returns CDR1 MGHRA and CDR2 YSYEKL. Trimming left V 2 bases short and J 8 bases short, with 10 bases between. This CDR3 comprises 12 residues. The chain's CDR3 is CASSQPQGKQYF. CDR3 sequence (DNA): TGCGCCAGCAGCCAACCACAGGGTAAGCAGTACTTC.